The T cell receptor (beta chain) under discussion was sequenced for a study of beta chain features in type 1 diabetes. About the research overall: All of the samples together had approximately 99 million sorted cells examined. Study-level points and caveats: Healthy donors had naive, central memory and Treg TCRB repertoires that appeared less similar than those seen among patients. Researchers caution that PCR might favor shorter templates, equally among patients and controls.

About this clone: Its antigen is currently unknown.

V shed 6 bases and J 2 bases; nucleotides not matched to a gene: 5. This CDR3 comprises 14 residues. The germline CDR1 and CDR2 sequences are MNHEY and SMNVEV (reference sequence). Since all of the isolated RNA was reverse transcribed, expressed TCRB transcripts were what got sequenced. Sequencing used immunoSEQ multiplex PCR; TCRdb keeps in-frame clones, though not all of them. There are under 950,000 clones in the sample; 15% to 20% occur only once, and 0.023% lies in the top ten. The rearrangement uses TRBV27 and TRBJ2-7; 9 bases match TRBD1. Sample: naive CD4+ T cells from blood. The source of this sequence is a woman younger than 35 in good health. The CDR3 nucleotides read TGTGCCAGCAGCCCCGGGACAGGGCCCTACGAGCAGTACTTC. It yields the protein CASSPGTGPYEQYF.